Following are 20 T cell receptor beta chains from one sample sequenced in a study of CD8 T cells in ankylosing spondylitis. TCRdb used MiXCR to reprocess the 5' RACE reads, holding one entry per CDR3 protein. The sample has about 310,000 distinct CDR3 sequences, roughly 20% seen once. Sequencing was done on a sample of blood, either unsorted or a sorted T cell fraction (not recorded which). The source of these receptors is a female donor with ankylosing spondylitis or in good health (not recorded which).

This clonotype was counted at least ten times. J is TRBJ1-2 and V is TRBV29-1, with TRBD1 as a possible D gene (6 bases). Trimming pared 3 bases from V and 4 bases from J, leaving 6 bases between. Per the germline V gene, CDR1 is SQVTM and CDR2 is ANQGSEA. The CDR3 has 11 residues. CDR3 nucleotides: TGCAGCGTTGAGGGGGCCTATGGCTACACCTTC. This sequence encodes CSVEGAYGYTF.

This clonotype was picked up a small number of times. The V call is TRBV20-1, the J call TRBJ2-5, with 8 bases identical to TRBD1. CDR1 and CDR2 from the germline V gene are DFQATT and SNEGSKA (reference sequence). V lost 6 bases to trimming and J lost 5 bases; unmatched junction nucleotides: 11. The CDR3 is 14 residues long. CDR3 protein: CSARTQTGGETQYF. CDR3 sequence (DNA): TGCAGTGCGCGCACTCAAACAGGGGGGGAGACCCAGTACTTC.

This chain connects TRBV15 to TRBJ2-2; 9 positions agree with TRBD2. Germline trimming cut 5 bases from V and 5 bases from J; bases unmatched to any gene: 9. The CDR3 extends over 16 amino acids. Germline loops: CDR1 LNHNV, CDR2 YYDKDF (reference sequence). The DNA for the CDR3 is TGTGCCACCAGCCGTTTTAGCGGGAGCAGAACCGGGGAGCTGTTTTTT. Its protein product is CATSRFSGSRTGELFF.

V usage is TRBV9 and J usage is TRBJ2-3, with a possible D match to TRBD2 (6 bases). The CDR3 is 15 amino acids. Germline CDR1 is SGDLS and CDR2 is YYNGEE. Between the trimmed V and J ends, which lost 1 base and 3 bases, there was a span of 12 bases. The CDR3 protein is CASSVLGGKTDTQYF. The CDR3 coding sequence is TGTGCCAGCAGCGTACTTGGCGGGAAAACAGATACGCAGTATTTT.

This clonotype has just a few counts. The gene calls are TRBV30 and TRBJ1-1; unclear D gene. Trimming stripped 6 bases from V and 1 base from J, with 12 bases between. The V gene's germline CDR1 is GTSNPN and CDR2 SVGIG (reference sequence). The CDR3 has 13 residues. The CDR3 protein is CACHLLGNTEAFF. The CDR3 DNA follows: TGTGCCTGTCACTTGCTGGGGAACACTGAAGCTTTCTTT.

The chain joins TRBV5-1 to TRBJ2-1; 16 bases align to TRBD2. The V and J ends lost 5 bases and 0 bases, in that order; junction bases with no gene match: 5. The CDR3 loop spans 18 amino acids. From germline, CDR1 is SGHRS and CDR2 YFSETQ. For the CDR3, the DNA is TGCGCCAGCAGTCGGGGACTAGCGGGGGGGGGCTCCTACAATGAGCAGTTCTTC. Protein: CASSRGLAGGGSYNEQFF.

This clonotype was seen a few times. The chain links TRBV6-2 or TRBV6-3 to TRBJ2-1, with a possible D match to TRBD2 (5 bases). V lost 5 bases to trimming and J lost 13 bases, with 12 bases between them. This CDR3 spans 11 amino acids. Germline V gene sequence: CDR1 MNHEY, CDR2 SVGEGT. CDR3 region: CASSHGGSQFF. The CDR3 coding sequence is TGTGCCAGCAGTCACGGCGGGTCCCAGTTCTTC.

The chain recombines TRBV5-1 with TRBJ2-2; D perhaps matches TRBD1 (6 bases). Germline loops: CDR1 SGHRS, CDR2 YFSETQ. The CDR3 extends over 16 amino acids. The V and J ends lost 4 bases and 10 bases respectively, with 23 bases between them. The CDR3 DNA sequence: TGCGCCAGCAGCCCACGACCTAGGGGGAGCATAACGGAGCTGTTTTTT. This sequence encodes CASSPRPRGSITELFF. The full variable domain, its missing parts supplied by reference TRBV5-1 and TRBJ2-2, is KAGVTQTPRYLIKTRGQQVTLSCSPISGHRSVSWYQQTPGQGLQFLFEYFSETQRNKGNFPGRFSGRQFSNSRSEMNVSTLELGDSALYLCASSPRPRGSITELFFGEGSRLTVL.

This chain joins TRBV20-1 and TRBJ1-6, with no clear D. Germline CDR1 and CDR2: DFQATT and SNEGSKA (reference sequence). The CDR3 sequence is 16 residues long. V gave up 0 bases and J gave up 4 bases, with 13 bases separating them. The CDR3 is CSARDESGPYNSPLHF. The DNA of the CDR3 is TGCAGTGCTAGAGATGAAAGCGGACCATATAATTCACCCCTCCACTTT.

The V call is TRBV12-3 or TRBV12-4, the J call TRBJ2-7, with 9 bases matching TRBD2. The CDR3 extends over 16 amino acids. V dropped 5 bases and J dropped 4; count of bases not matched to a gene: 12. In DNA form, the CDR3 reads TGTGCCAGCAGTCCCCCCGGTAGCGGGAGATCGTACGAGCAGTACTTC. It specifies CASSPPGSGRSYEQYF.

The table lists this clonotype with a few counts. The chain is built from TRBV28 and TRBJ2-3, with 9 bases aligning to TRBD1. From germline, CDR1 is MDHEN and CDR2 SYDVKM. The V gene end was trimmed by 3 bases and the J gene end by 5 bases; junction bases not matched to a gene: 9. The CDR3 extends over 16 amino acids. The CDR3 reads CASSLIRDRVGDTQYF. The DNA of the CDR3 is TGTGCCAGCAGTTTGATCCGGGACAGGGTGGGAGATACGCAGTATTTT.

This clonotype was picked up a small number of times. The CDR3 protein is CSASTQPSRNEQFF. In DNA, the CDR3 is TGCAGTGCTAGTACCCAGCCGTCACGCAATGAGCAGTTCTTC. This chain links TRBV20-1 with TRBJ2-1, with D hard to call. Per germline, CDR1 DFQATT and CDR2 SNEGSKA (reference sequence). V lost 3 bases and J 6 bases, leaving 15 bases between the germline ends. The CDR3 consists of 14 residues.

This clonotype occurred many times. The V call is TRBV12-3 or TRBV12-4, the J call TRBJ2-4, with TRBD1 matching over 8 bases. This CDR3 comprises 14 residues. Trimming cost V 5 bases and J 9 bases; bases outside gene matches: 9. The CDR3, as DNA: TGTGCCAGCAGTGGTACAGGGGGTAACGGCATTCAGTACTTC. It specifies CASSGTGGNGIQYF.

This clonotype was found a few times. This chain uses TRBV28 with TRBJ1-2; D not resolved. This CDR3 has 13 residues. Germline loops: CDR1 MDHEN, CDR2 SYDVKM. V was pared by 0 bases and J by 4 bases, with 6 bases between. As DNA, the CDR3 is TGTGCCAGCAGTTTATGGAAGGCCTATGGCTACACCTTC. Its translation: CASSLWKAYGYTF.

This clonotype was seen a few times. The rearrangement uses TRBV12-3 or TRBV12-4 and TRBJ2-5, with D possibly being TRBD2 (5 bases). The V end was cut by 0 bases, the J end by 3 bases, with 14 bases between. This CDR3 is built from 16 residues. CDR3 region: CASSLARPNGKETQYF. CDR3 sequence (DNA): TGTGCCAGCAGTTTAGCGAGGCCCAACGGGAAAGAGACCCAGTACTTC.

In regard to this clonotype: This may arise from a read error, as a much more abundant clone is one base away. This sequence joins TRBV29-1 and TRBJ2-1; perhaps TRBD1 as D (5 bases). The CDR3 spans 13 residues. Germline V gives CDR1 SQVTM, CDR2 ANQGSEA. The chain's CDR3 is CSVPGPGYNERFF. The CDR3, as DNA: TGCAGCGTTCCAGGGCCTGGTTACAATGAGCGGTTCTTC.

A few counts support this clonotype. The chain uses TRBV25-1 and TRBJ1-1; no definite D call. The CDR3 totals 14 residues. Germline-derived CDR1 and CDR2 are MGHDK and SYGVNS. Trimming pared 8 bases from V and 4 bases from J, leaving 17 bases between. The CDR3 loop is CASSYLGLGTEAFF. For the CDR3, the DNA is TGTGCCAGCTCCTACCTAGGGTTGGGCACTGAAGCTTTCTTT.

This clonotype was counted at least ten times. The rearrangement links TRBV29-1 to TRBJ2-7, with 8 bases matching TRBD2. Germline CDR1 is SQVTM and CDR2 is ANQGSEA. V was pared by 6 bases and J by 7 bases, with 14 bases of the junction left unmatched. The CDR3 is 14 residues long. In DNA form, the CDR3 reads TGCAGCGTCCAGGACAGCAGACTAGCGATAGAGCAGTACTTC. Translated: CSVQDSRLAIEQYF.

The V call is TRBV30, the J call TRBJ1-6; tentatively, D is TRBD1 (5 bases). This CDR3 is built from 13 residues. Germline V gives CDR1 GTSNPN, CDR2 SVGIG (reference sequence). V dropped 2 bases and J dropped 6 bases, with 8 bases sitting between them. In nucleotides, the CDR3 is TGTGCCTGGAGTCCAGGGATTAATTCACCCCTCCACTTT. It translates to CAWSPGINSPLHF.

The sample holds a few counts of this clonotype. V usage is TRBV12-3 or TRBV12-4 and J usage is TRBJ1-2; 11 bases agree with TRBD1. J was trimmed by 5 bases and V by 10 bases; bases with no gene match: 6. The CDR3 covers 13 residues. The CDR3 loop reads CATGDRGRYGYTF. The CDR3 bases are TGTGCCACCGGGGACAGGGGGAGATATGGCTACACCTTC.